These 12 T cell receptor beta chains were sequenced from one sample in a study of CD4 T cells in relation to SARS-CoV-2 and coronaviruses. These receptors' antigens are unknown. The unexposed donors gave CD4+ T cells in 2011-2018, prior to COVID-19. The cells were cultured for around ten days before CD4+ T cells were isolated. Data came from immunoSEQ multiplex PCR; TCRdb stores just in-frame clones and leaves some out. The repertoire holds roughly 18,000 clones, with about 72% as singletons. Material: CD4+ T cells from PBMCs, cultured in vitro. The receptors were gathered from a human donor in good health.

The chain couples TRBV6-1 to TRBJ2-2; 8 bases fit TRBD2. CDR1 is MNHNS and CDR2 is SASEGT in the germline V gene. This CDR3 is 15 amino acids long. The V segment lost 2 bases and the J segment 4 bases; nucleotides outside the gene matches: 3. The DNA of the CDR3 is TGTGCCAGCAGTGAATGGAGCGGGGGCACCGGGGAGCTGTTTTTT. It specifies CASSEWSGGTGELFF.

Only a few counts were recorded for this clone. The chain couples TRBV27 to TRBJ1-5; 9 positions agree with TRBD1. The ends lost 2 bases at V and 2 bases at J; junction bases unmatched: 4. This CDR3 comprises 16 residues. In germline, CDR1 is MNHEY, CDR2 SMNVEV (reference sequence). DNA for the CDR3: TGTGCCAGCAGTTTACCTGACAGGGGGGGCAATCAGCCCCAGCATTTT. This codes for CASSLPDRGGNQPQHF.

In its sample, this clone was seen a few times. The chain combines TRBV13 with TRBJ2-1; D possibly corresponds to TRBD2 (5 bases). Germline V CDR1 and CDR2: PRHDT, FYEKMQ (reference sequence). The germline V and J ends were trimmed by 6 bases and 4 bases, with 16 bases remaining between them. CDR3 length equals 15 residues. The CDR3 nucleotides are TGTGCCAGCAGGTTAAGGACTTATCTATACAATGAGCAGTTCTTC. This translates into CASRLRTYLYNEQFF.

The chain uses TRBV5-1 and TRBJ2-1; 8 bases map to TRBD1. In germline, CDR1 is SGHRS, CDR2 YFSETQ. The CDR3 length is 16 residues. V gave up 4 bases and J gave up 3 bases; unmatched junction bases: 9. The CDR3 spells CASSIDRGRFYNEQFF. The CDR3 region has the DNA TGCGCCAGCAGCATCGACAGGGGTCGTTTCTACAATGAGCAGTTCTTC.

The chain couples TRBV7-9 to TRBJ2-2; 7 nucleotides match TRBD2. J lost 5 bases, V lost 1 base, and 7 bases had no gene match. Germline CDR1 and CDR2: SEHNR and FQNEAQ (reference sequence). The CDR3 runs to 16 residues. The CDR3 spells CASSLGGGSGTGELFF. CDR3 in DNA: TGTGCCAGCAGCTTAGGCGGCGGGAGTGGAACCGGGGAGCTGTTTTTT.

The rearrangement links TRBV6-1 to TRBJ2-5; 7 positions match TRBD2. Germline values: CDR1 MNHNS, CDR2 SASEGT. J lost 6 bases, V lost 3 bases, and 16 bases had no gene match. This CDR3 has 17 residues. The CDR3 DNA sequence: TGTGCCAGCAGTGACCCCCTGGACGGGAGGTTTGGGAAGACCCAGTACTTC. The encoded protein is CASSDPLDGRFGKTQYF.

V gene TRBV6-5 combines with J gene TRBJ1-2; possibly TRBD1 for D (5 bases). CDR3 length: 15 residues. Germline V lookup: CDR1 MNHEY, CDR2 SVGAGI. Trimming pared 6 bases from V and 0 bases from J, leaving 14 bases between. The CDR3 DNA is TGTGCCAGCAGAAAGGGGTCCGGGGCTAACTATGGCTACACCTTC. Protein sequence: CASRKGSGANYGYTF.

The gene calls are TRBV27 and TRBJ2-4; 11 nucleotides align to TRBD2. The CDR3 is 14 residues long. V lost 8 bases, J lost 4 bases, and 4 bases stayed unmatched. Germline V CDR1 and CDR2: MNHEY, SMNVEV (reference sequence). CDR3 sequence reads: CASPWTSGKNIQYF. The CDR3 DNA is TGTGCCAGCCCATGGACTAGCGGGAAAAACATTCAGTACTTC.

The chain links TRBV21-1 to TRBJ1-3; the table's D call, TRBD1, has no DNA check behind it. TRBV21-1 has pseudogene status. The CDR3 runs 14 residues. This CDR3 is CASTRQGGWNTIYF. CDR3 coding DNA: TGTGCCAGCACCAGACAGGGCGGGTGGAACACCATATATTTT.

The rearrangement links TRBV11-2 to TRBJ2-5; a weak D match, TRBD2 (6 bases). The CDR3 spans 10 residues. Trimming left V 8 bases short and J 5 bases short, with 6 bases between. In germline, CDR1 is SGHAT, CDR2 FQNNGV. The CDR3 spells CASRGETQYF. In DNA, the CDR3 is TGTGCCAGCCGGGGGGAGACCCAGTACTTC.

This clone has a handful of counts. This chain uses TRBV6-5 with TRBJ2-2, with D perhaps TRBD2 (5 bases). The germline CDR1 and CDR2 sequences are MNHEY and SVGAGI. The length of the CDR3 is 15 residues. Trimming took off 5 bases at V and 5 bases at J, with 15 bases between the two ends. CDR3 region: CASSTLITGTGELFF. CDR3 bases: TGTGCCAGCAGTACCCTAATAACGGGGACCGGGGAGCTGTTTTTT.

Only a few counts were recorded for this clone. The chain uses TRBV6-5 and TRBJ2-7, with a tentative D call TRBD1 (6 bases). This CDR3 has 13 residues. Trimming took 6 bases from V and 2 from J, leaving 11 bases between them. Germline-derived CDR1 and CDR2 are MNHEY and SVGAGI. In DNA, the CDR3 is TGTGCCAGCAGAGGGGGTCATCCCTACGAGCAGTACTTC. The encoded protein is CASRGGHPYEQYF.